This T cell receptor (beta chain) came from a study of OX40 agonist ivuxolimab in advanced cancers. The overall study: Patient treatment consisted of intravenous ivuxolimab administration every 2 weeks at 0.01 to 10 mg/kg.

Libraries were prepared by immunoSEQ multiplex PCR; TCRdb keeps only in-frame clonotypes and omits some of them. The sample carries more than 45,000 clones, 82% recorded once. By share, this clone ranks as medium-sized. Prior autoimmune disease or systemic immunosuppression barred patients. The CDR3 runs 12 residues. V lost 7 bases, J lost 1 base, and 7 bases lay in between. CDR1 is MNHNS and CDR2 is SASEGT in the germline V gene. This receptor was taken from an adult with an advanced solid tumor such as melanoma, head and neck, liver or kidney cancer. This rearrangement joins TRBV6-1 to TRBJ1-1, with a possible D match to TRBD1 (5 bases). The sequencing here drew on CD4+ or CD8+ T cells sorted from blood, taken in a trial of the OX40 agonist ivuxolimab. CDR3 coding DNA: TGTGCCAGCAATAGGGGGAACACTGAAGCTTTCTTT. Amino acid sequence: CASNRGNTEAFF.